This TCR beta chain was obtained from a study of T cell responses to AZD1222 COVID-19 vaccine. CDR3 length: 13 residues. The V gene lost 4 bases and the J gene lost 5 bases, with 11 bases spanning the gap. Germline V gene lookup returns CDR1 SEHNR and CDR2 FQNEAQ (reference sequence). TCRdb's copy holds only in-frame clones and misses some; the assay was immunoSEQ multiplex PCR. The data hold roughly 80,000 clones, with about 90% observed a single time. The sequence was obtained from an adult in good health. The rearrangement links TRBV7-9 to TRBJ1-2; D unresolved. The sample was peripheral blood, taken on day 0 of MenACWY control vaccination. Here the CDR3 DNA reads TGTGCCAGCAGCTCCGACGGGCTGTATGGCTACACCTTC. Residues: CASSSDGLYGYTF.